This T cell receptor (beta chain) comes out of a study of cytomegalovirus exposure and HLA in healthy donors. General observations from the study: Earlier analysis yielded a pattern in which most TCR beta V segments were productive about 90% or about 30% of the time. Usually a TCR sequence was rare, but some public TCRs were found in many donors. Researchers reported in a later analysis that common viral pathogens appeared linked to several top clusters.

60 Vbeta and 13 Jbeta primers were used in PCR. Libraries were prepared by immunoSEQ multiplex PCR; TCRdb keeps only in-frame clonotypes and omits some of them. The sample has more than 55,000 clones. Notes on this clone: Its antigen is as yet unknown.

The sample taken for sequencing was PBMCs. The TCR sequence derives from a woman between 40 and 55 years old in good health and CMV-seropositive.

CDR3 bases: TGCAGCGCTACCAGGGTATCGAACACTGAAGCTTTCTTT. Translating it yields CSATRVSNTEAFF. The V call is TRBV29-1, the J call TRBJ1-1; possible D gene TRBD1, 5 bases. V was trimmed by 7 bases and J by 1 base, leaving 13 bases between them. Germline loops: CDR1 SQVTM, CDR2 ANQGSEA. CDR3 length: 13 amino acids.